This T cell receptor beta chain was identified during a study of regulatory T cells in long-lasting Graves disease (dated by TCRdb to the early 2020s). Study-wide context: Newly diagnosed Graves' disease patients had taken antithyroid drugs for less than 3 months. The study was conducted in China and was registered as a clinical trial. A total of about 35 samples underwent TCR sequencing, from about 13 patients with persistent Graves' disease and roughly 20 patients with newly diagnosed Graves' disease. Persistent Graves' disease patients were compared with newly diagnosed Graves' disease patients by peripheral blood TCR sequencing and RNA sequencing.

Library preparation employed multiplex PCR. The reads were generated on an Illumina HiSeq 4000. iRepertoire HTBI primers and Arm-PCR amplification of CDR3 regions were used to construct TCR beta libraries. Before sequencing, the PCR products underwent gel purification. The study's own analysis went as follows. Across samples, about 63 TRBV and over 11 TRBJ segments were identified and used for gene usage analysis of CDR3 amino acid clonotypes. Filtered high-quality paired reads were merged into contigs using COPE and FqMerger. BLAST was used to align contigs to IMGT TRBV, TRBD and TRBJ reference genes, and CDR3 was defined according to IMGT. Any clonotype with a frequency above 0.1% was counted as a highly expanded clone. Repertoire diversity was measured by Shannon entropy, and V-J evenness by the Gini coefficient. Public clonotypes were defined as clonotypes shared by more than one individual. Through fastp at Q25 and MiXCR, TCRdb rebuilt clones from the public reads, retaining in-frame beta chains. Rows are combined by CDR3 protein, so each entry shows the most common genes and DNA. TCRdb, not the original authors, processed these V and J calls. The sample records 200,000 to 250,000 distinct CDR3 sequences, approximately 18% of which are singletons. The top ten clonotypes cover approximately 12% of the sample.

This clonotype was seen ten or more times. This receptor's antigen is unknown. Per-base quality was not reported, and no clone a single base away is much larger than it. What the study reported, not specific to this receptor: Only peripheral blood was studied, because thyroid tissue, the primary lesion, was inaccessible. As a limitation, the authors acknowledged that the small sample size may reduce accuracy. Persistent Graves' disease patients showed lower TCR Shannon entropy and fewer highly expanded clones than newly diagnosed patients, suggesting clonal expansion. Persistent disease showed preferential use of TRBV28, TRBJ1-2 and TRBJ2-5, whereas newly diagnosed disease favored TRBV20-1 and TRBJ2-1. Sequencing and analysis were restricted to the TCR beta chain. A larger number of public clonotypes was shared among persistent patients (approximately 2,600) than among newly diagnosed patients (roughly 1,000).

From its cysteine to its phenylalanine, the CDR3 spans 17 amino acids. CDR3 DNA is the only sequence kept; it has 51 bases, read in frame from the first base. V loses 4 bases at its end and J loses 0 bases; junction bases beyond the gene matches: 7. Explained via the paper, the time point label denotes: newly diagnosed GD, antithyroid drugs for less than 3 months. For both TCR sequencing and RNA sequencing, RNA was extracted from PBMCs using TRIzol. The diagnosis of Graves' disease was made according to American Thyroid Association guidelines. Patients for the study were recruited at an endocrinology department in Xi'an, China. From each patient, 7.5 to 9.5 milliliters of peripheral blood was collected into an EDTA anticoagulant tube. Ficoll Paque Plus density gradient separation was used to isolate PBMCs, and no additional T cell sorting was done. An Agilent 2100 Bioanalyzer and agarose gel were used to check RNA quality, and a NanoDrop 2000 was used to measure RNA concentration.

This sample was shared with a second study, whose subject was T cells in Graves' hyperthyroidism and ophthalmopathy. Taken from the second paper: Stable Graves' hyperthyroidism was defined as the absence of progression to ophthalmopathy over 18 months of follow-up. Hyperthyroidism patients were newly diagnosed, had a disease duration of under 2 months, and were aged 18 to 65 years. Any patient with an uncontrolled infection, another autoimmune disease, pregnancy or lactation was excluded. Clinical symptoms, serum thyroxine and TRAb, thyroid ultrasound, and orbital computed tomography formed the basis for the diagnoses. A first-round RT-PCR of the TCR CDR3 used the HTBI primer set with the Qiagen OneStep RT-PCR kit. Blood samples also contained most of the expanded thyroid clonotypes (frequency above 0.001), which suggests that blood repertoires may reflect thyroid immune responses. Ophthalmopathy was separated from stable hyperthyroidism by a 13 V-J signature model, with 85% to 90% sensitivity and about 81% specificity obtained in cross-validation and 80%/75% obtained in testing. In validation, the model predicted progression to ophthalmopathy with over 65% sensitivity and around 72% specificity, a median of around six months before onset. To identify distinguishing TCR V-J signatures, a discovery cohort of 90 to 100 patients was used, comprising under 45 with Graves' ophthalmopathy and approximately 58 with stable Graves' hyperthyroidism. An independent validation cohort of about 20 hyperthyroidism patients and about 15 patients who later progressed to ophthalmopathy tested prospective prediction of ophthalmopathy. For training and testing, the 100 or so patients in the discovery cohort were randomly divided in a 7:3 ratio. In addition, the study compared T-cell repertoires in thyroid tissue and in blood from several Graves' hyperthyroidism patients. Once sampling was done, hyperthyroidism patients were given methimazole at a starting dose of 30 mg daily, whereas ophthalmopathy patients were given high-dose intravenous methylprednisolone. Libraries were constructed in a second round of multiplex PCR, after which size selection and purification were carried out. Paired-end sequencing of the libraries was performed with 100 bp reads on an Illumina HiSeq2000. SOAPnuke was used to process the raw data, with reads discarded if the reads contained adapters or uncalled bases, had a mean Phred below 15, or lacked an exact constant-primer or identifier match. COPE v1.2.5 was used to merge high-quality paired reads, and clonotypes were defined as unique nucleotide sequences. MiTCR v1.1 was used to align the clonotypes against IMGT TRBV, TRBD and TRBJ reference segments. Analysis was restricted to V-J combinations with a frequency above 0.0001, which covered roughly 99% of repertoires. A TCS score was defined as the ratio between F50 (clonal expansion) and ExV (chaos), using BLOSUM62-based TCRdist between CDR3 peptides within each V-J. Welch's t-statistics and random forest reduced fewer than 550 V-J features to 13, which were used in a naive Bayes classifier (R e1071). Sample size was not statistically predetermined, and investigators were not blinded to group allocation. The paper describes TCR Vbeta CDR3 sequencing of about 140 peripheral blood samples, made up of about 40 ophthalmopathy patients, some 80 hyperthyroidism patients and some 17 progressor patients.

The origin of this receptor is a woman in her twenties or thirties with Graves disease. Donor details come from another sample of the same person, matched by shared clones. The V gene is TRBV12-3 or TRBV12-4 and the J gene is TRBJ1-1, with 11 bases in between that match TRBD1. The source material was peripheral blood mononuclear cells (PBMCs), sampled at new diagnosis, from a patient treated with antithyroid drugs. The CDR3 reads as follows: CASSYPGTGGVNTEAFF. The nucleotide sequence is TGTGCCAGCAGTTACCCCGGGACAGGGGGGGTGAACACTGAAGCTTTCTTT.